This TCR beta chain appears in the sequencing data of a study of post-analysis software for immune sequencing data. cDNA libraries for TCR beta contained unique molecular identifiers. One entry per CDR3 protein results from TCRdb running MiXCR on the PCR reads. Seen here are hundreds of thousands of distinct CDR3 sequences, roughly three fifths observed once, and the top ten hold roughly 10%. This clonotype has just a few counts. Antigen specificity is unknown. Germline loops: CDR1 ENHRY, CDR2 SYGVKD. The CDR3 runs 15 residues. The junction had 11 bases not matched to a gene; V was cut back by 10 bases and J by 2 bases. Study-level results: Higher frequency in patients than in controls was seen for about five TRBV segments, with TRBV5-6, TRBV5-1 and TRBV20-1 among them.

Sequencing was performed on blood. The TCR sequence derives from a girl aged 2-10 years with multiple sclerosis. The chain uses TRBV10-3 and TRBJ2-3; 8 nucleotides align to TRBD2. The CDR3 DNA reads as TGTGCCACTTCCCAACTAGCGGTTAACACAGATACGCAGTATTTT. Encoded protein: CATSQLAVNTDTQYF.